This TCR beta chain was profiled in a study of shared T cell receptors in the human thymus. The germline CDR1 and CDR2 sequences are MDHEN and SYDVKM. The CDR3 covers 13 residues. V shed 7 bases, J shed 10 bases, and the junction held 8 bases outside the gene matches. The table lists this clone with a few counts. Clones were read by immunoSEQ multiplex PCR, and TCRdb kept only the in-frame ones, dropping some. Among hundreds of thousands of clones, roughly 88% were seen once, and the ten largest hold 0.0095% to 0.012%. The same sample was also studied in work on human thymus T cells.

The rearrangement uses TRBV28 and TRBJ1-4; 8 nucleotides line up with TRBD1. Specimen: thymocytes. The sequence was collected from a boy in the first two years of life with a congenital heart defect. Here the CDR3 reads CASTTGGVGKLFF. CDR3 sequence (DNA): TGTGCCAGCACCACAGGGGGGGTGGGAAAACTGTTTTTT.